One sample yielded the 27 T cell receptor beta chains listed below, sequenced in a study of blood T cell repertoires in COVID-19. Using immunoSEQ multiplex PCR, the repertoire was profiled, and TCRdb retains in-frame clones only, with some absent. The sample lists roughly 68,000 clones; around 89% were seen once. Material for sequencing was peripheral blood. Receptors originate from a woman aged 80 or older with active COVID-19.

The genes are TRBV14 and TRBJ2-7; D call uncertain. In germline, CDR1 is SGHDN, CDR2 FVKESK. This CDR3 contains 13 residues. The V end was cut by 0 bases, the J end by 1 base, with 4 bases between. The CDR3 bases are TGTGCCAGCAGCCAAGACAGATCCTACGAGCAGTACTTC. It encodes CASSQDRSYEQYF.

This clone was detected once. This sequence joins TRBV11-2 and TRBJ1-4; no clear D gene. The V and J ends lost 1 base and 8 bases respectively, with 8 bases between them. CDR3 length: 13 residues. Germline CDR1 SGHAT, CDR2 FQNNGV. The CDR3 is CASSLVSDEKLFF. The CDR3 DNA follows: TGTGCCAGCAGCTTAGTTAGCGACGAAAAACTGTTTTTT.

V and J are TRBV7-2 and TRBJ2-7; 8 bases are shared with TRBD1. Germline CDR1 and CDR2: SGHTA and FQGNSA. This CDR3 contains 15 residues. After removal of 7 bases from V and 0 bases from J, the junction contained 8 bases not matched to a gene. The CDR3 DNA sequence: TGTGCCAGCAAGCACACAGGGGGGCCCTCCTACGAGCAGTACTTC. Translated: CASKHTGGPSYEQYF.

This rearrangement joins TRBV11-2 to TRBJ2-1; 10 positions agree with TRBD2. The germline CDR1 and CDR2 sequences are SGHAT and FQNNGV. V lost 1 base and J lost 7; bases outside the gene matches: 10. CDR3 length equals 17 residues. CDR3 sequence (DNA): TGTGCCAGCAGCTTAGTCCGACTAGCGGGTTCGGGGAATGAGCAGTTCTTC. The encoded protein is CASSLVRLAGSGNEQFF. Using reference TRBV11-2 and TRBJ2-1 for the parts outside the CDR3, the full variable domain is EAGVAQSPRYKIIEKRQSVAFWCNPISGHATLYWYQQILGQGPKLLIQFQNNGVVDDSQLPKDRFSAERLKGVDSTLKIQPAKLEDSAVYLCASSLVRLAGSGNEQFFGPGTRLTVL.

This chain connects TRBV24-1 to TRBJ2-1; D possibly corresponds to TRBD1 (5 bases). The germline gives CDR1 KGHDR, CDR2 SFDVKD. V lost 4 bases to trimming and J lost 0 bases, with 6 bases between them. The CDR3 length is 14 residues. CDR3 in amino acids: CATSDRVSYNEQFF. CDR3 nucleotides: TGTGCCACCAGTGACAGGGTCTCCTACAATGAGCAGTTCTTC.

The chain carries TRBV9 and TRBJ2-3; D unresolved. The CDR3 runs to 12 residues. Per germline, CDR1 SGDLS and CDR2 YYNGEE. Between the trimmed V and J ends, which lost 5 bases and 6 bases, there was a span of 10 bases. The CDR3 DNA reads TGTGCCAGCAGAGTATGCGTGGATACGCAGTATTTT. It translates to CASRVCVDTQYF.

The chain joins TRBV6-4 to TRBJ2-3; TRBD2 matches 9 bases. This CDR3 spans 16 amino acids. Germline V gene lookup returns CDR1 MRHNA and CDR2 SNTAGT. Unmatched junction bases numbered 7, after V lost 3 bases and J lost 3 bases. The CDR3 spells CASSEIAGELTDTQYF. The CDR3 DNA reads TGTGCCAGCAGTGAGATAGCGGGAGAATTGACAGATACGCAGTATTTT.

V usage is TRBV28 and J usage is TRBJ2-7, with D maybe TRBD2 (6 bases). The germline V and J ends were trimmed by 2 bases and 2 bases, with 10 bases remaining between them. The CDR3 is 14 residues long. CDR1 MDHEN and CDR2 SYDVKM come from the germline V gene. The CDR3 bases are TGTGCCAGCAGTTTACGGCTAGCGACCTACGAGCAGTACTTC. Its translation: CASSLRLATYEQYF.

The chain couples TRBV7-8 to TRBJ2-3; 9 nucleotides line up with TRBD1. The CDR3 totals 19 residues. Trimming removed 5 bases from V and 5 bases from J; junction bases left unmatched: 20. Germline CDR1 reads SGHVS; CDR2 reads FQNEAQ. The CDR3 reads CASSLTGGKLLGEQDTQYF. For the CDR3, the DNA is TGTGCCAGCAGCCTCACAGGGGGCAAGCTCTTGGGGGAACAAGATACGCAGTATTTT.

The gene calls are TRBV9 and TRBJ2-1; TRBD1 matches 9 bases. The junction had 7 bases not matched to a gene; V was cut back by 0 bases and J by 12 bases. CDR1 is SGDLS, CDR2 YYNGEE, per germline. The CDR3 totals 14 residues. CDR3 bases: TGTGCCAGCAGCGTAGGGGACAGGGATCGTGGGCAGTTCTTC. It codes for CASSVGDRDRGQFF.

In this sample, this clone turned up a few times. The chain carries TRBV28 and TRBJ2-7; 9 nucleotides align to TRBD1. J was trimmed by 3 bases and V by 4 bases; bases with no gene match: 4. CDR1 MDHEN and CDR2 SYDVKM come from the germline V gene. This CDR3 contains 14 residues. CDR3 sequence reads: CASSYRGQGYEQYF. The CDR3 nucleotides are TGTGCCAGCAGTTACAGGGGGCAGGGCTACGAGCAGTACTTC.

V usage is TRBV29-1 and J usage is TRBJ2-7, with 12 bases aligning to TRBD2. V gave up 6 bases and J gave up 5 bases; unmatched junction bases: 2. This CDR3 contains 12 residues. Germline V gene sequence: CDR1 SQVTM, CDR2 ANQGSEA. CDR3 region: CSVWTSGDEQYF. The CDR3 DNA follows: TGCAGCGTGTGGACTAGCGGGGACGAGCAGTACTTC.

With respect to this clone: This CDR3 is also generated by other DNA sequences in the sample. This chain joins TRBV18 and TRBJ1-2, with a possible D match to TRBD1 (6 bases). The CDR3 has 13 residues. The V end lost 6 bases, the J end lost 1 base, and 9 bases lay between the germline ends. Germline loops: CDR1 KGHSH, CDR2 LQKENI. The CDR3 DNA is TGTGCCAGCTCTCCGGACAGTAACTATGGCTACACCTTC. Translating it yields CASSPDSNYGYTF. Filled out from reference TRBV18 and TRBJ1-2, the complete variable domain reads NAGVMQNPRHLVRRRGQEARLRCSPMKGHSHVYWYRQLPEEGLKFMVYLQKENIIDESGMPKERFSAEFPKEGPSILRIQQVVRGDSAAYFCASSPDSNYGYTFGSGTRLTVV.

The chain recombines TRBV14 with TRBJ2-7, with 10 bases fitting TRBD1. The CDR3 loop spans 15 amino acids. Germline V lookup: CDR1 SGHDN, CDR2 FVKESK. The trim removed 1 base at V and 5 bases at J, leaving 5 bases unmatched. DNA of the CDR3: TGTGCCAGCAGCCAAGGAGACAGGGGGCTGAACGAGCAGTACTTC. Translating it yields CASSQGDRGLNEQYF.

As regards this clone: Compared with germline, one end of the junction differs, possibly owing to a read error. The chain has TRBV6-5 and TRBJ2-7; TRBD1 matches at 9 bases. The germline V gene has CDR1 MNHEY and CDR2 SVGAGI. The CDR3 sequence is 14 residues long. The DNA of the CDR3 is TGTGCCAGCAGTCCTAAGGAGGGCGACAGGGGGATCCACTTC. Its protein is CASSPKEGDRGIHF.

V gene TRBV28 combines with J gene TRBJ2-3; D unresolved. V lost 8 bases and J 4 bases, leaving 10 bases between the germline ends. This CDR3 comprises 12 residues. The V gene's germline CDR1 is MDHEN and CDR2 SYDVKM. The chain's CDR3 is CASASVSDTQYF. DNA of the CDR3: TGTGCCAGCGCGTCCGTATCAGATACGCAGTATTTT.

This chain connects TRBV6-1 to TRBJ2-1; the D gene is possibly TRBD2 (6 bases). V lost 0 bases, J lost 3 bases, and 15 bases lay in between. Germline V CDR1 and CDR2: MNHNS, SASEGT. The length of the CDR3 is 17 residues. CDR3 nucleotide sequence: TGTGCCAGCAGTGAAGCGTTTCGGCTAGCGCTCTACAATGAGCAGTTCTTC. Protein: CASSEAFRLALYNEQFF.

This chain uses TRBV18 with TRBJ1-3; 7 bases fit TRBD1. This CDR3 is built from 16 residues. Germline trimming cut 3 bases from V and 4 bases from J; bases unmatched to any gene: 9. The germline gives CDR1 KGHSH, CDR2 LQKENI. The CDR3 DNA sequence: TGTGCCAGCTCACCGGACAGGCGACCGGGAGGAAACACCATATATTTT. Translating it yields CASSPDRRPGGNTIYF.

The CDR3 bases are TGTGCCAGCAGCAAAAGTATGGGGGTGGTAGCGGGTGTTCAAGAGACCCAGTACTTC. Its protein is CASSKSMGVVAGVQETQYF. The gene calls are TRBV21-1 and TRBJ2-5; TRBD2 is the table's D call, not checked against the DNA. TRBV21-1 counts as a pseudogene. The CDR3 runs 19 residues.

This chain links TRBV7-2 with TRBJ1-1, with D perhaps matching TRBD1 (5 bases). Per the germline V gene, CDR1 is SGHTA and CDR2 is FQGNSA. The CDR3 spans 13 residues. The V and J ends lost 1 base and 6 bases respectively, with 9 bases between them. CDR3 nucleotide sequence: TGTGCCAGCAGCTTAGGGGGGGGTGCTGAAGCTTTCTTT. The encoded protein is CASSLGGGAEAFF.

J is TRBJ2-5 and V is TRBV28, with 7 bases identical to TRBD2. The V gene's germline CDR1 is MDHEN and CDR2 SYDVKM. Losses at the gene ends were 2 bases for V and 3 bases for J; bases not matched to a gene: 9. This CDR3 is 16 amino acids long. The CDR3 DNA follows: TGTGCCAGCAGTTTAGCCCCTAGAAGCGGGGAAGAGACCCAGTACTTC. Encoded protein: CASSLAPRSGEETQYF. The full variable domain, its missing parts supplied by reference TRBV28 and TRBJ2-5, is DVKVTQSSRYLVKRTGEKVFLECVQDMDHENMFWYRQDPGLGLRLIYFSYDVKMKEKGDIPEGYSVSREKKERFSLILESASTNQTSMYLCASSLAPRSGEETQYFGPGTRLLVL.

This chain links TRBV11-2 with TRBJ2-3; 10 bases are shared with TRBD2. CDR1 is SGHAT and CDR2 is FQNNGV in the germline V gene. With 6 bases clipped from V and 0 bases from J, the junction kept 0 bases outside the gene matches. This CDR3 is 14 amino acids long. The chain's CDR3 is CASSSGRSTDTQYF. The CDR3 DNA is TGTGCCAGCAGTAGCGGGAGGAGCACAGATACGCAGTATTTT.

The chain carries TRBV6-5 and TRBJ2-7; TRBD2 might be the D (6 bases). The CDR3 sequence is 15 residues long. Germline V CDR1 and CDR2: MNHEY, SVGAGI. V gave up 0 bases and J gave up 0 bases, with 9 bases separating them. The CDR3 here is CASSYSYGSSYEQYF. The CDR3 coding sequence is TGTGCCAGCAGTTACTCCTACGGGAGCTCCTACGAGCAGTACTTC.

CDR3 sequence (DNA): TGTGCCAGCAGTCTGGCCGTGAACACTGAAGCTTTCTTT. Its translation: CASSLAVNTEAFF. This chain links TRBV12-3 or TRBV12-4 with TRBJ1-1; D is unclear. V gave up 5 bases and J gave up 0 bases, with 7 bases separating them. CDR3 length: 13 residues.

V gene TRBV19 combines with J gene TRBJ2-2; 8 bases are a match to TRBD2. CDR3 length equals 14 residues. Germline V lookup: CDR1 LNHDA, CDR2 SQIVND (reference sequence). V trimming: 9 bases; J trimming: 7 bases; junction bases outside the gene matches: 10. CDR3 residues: CASVLAEGGGELFF. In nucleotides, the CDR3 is TGTGCCAGCGTACTAGCGGAGGGGGGCGGGGAGCTGTTTTTT.

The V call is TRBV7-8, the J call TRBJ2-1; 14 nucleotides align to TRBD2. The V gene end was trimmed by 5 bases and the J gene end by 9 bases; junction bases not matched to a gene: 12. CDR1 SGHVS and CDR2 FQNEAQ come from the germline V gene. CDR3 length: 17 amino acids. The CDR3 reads CASSQGLAGAYYGEQFF. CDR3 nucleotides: TGTGCCAGCAGCCAGGGACTAGCGGGAGCCTATTACGGTGAGCAGTTCTTC.

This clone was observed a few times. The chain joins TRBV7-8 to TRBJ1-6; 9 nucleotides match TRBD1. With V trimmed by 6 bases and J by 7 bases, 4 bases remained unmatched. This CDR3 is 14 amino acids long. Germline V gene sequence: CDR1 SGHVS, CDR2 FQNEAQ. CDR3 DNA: TGTGCCAGCAGTCGGGACAGGGCGAATTCACCCCTCCACTTT. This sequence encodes CASSRDRANSPLHF.